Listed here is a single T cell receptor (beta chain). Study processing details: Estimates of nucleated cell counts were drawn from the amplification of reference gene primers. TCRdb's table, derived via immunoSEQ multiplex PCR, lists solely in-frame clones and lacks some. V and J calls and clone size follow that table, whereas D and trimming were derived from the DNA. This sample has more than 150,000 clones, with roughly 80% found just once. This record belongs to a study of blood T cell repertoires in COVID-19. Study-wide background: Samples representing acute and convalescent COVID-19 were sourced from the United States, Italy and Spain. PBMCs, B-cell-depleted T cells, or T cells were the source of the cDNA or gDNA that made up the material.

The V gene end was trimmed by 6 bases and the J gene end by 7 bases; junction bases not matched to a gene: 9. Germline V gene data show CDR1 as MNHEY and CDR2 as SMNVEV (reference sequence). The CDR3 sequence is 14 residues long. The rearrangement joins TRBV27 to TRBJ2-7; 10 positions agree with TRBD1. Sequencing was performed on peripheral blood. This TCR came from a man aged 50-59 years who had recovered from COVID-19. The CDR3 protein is CASSLGTGEGEQYF. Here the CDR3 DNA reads TGTGCCAGCAGCCTGGGGACAGGGGAAGGGGAGCAGTACTTC.